The clone carrying this T cell receptor beta chain occurred once. This record comes from a study of blood T cell repertoires in COVID-19. Study-wide background: Nucleic acid was either cDNA or gDNA, and it came from T cells, B-cell-depleted T cells, or PBMCs.

V was clipped by 4 bases and J by 4 bases; unmatched bases: 5. CDR3 length: 14 amino acids. The germline CDR1 and CDR2 sequences are SGHRS and YFSETQ. As originally analysed: The authors estimated nucleated cell counts from reference gene primer amplification. Sequencing used immunoSEQ multiplex PCR; TCRdb keeps in-frame clones, though not all of them. That table gives V, J and clone size, and the DNA gave D and trimming. The data show around 100,000 clones, approximately 84% seen once. Sample: peripheral blood. The chain recombines TRBV5-1 with TRBJ1-1, with TRBD1 matching over 9 bases. The source of this sequence is a human donor in a cohort sampled during active or convalescent COVID-19. Here the CDR3 DNA reads TGCGCCAGCAGCCCCCGGGACAGGGCCACTGAAGCTTTCTTT. It yields the protein CASSPRDRATEAFF.